This T cell receptor beta chain was sequenced during a study of regulatory T cells in long-lasting Graves disease. This clonotype turned up a few times. Time point denoted: newly diagnosed GD, antithyroid drugs for less than 3 months. Construction of the TCR library relied on RNA isolated from PBMCs. With iRepertoire HTBI primers and Arm-PCR of CDR3 regions, TCR beta libraries were built. TCRdb re-analysed the multiplex PCR reads in MiXCR, keeping a single row per CDR3 protein. The data show around 400,000 distinct CDR3 sequences, about 15% seen once. CDR1 is LNHNV, CDR2 YYDKDF, per germline (reference sequence). The ends were cut back, 5 bases at V and 0 bases at J, with 14 bases in the middle. The CDR3 loop spans 16 amino acids. These sequences were also reported in another study, on T cells in Graves' hyperthyroidism and ophthalmopathy.

The chain recombines TRBV15 with TRBJ2-4; D is possibly TRBD2 (6 bases). The source material was peripheral blood mononuclear cells (PBMCs), sampled at new diagnosis, from a patient treated with antithyroid drugs. This TCR derives from a woman in her thirties or forties with Graves disease. CDR3 sequence reads: CATSGRRGLAKNIQYF. The CDR3 nucleotides read TGTGCCACCAGCGGAAGGAGGGGCTTAGCCAAAAACATTCAGTACTTC.